This TCR beta chain is from a study of graft-versus-host responses after intestinal transplantation. Whole-study context: Anti-thymocyte globulin was used for induction in all recipients, who then took tacrolimus and steroids for two to four years.

J gave up 4 bases and V 3 bases, and 8 bases lay outside the gene matches. CDR3 size: 16 residues. The V gene's germline CDR1 is SGDLS and CDR2 YYNGEE. Only in-frame clones appear in the TCRdb table, and some are missing; sequencing was by immunoSEQ multiplex PCR. The table lists tens of thousands of clones, about 95% of them singletons. Remarks on this clone: Its target is unknown.

The J gene is TRBJ2-7, the V gene TRBV9; 12 bases align to TRBD1. This sequence was found in a human donor who was the organ donor for an intestinal transplant. Sequencing used unstimulated CD4+ T cells sorted from spleen or lymph node cells, obtained before transplant. The CDR3 coding sequence is TGTGCCAGCAGCGCCACGGGGGGACAGGGGGCGTACGAGCAGTACTTC. Protein sequence: CASSATGGQGAYEQYF.